This T cell receptor beta chain was documented in a study of identical twins. CDR3 length equals 14 residues. The junction had 5 bases not matched to a gene; V was cut back by 3 bases and J by 2 bases. The germline gives CDR1 SGHRS, CDR2 YFSETQ. Study-level points and caveats: Whereas memory repertoires showed no such difference, abundant cord blood beta clonotypes carried fewer insertions.

This clonotype was seen repeatedly, ten times or more. Its antigen is not known. TCRdb processed the 5' RACE reads anew with MiXCR; each CDR3 protein has one entry. Among fewer than 800,000 distinct CDR3 sequences listed, 7.1% were seen once. The sample also formed part of further work on yellow fever vaccine responses in identical twins.

This chain uses TRBV5-1 with TRBJ2-7; 7 bases are a match to TRBD1. The sequencing input was PBMCs. The receptor was isolated from a woman under 30 in good health. The CDR3 bases are TGCGCCAGCAGCTCGGACAGGTCCCCCTACGAGCAGTACTTC. Translating gives CASSSDRSPYEQYF.